A selection of T cell receptor beta chains follows, all from one sample in a study of cytomegalovirus exposure and HLA in healthy donors. Here immunoSEQ multiplex PCR was the method, and the copy in TCRdb shows in-frame clones only, minus some. The data show 120,000 or so clones, approximately 72% seen once. Specimen: PBMCs. The origin of the receptors is a woman in her forties or fifties in good health and CMV-seropositive. The CDR3 runs from the conserved cysteine through the conserved F or W. Each record gives: J gene, V gene, clone size, CDR3 protein. For some rows the clone size is stated as once, few or many, or as a class when expanded; others skip it.

J gene: TRBJ2-1; V gene: TRBV2; clone size: -; CDR3 protein: CASSVFRGEQFF
J gene: TRBJ2-7; V gene: TRBV27; clone size: few; CDR3 protein: CASGRAGAYEQYF
J gene: TRBJ2-4; V gene: TRBV7-9; clone size: few; CDR3 protein: CASSLRSLNIQYF
J gene: TRBJ1-1; V gene: TRBV6-6; clone size: -; CDR3 protein: CASSLGTSMNTEAFF
J gene: TRBJ2-3; V gene: TRBV6-4; clone size: few; CDR3 protein: CASSETAGSTDTQYF
J gene: TRBJ1-3; V gene: TRBV9; clone size: -; CDR3 protein: CASSVEAGRGNTIYF
J gene: TRBJ2-1; V gene: TRBV25-1; clone size: -; CDR3 protein: CASSESSGSRYEQFF
J gene: TRBJ1-2; V gene: TRBV5-1; clone size: -; CDR3 protein: CASSPRPGANYGYTF
J gene: -; V gene: TRBV10-3; clone size: -; CDR3 protein: CAIRDGEKGAYEQYF
J gene: TRBJ1-2; V gene: TRBV6-5; clone size: -; CDR3 protein: CASSTRTGGNYGYTF
J gene: TRBJ1-2; V gene: TRBV28; clone size: -; CDR3 protein: CASRTQGGAYGYTF
J gene: TRBJ2-7; V gene: TRBV29-1; clone size: -; CDR3 protein: CSVGGGMGSSHEQYF
J gene: TRBJ2-3; V gene: TRBV27; clone size: -; CDR3 protein: CASSLNPRRLAARDTQYF
J gene: TRBJ1-1; V gene: TRBV7-9; clone size: -; CDR3 protein: CASSRGTDTEAFF
J gene: TRBJ1-2; V gene: TRBV4-1; clone size: -; CDR3 protein: CASSQAIRITANYGYTF
J gene: TRBJ1-5; V gene: TRBV19; clone size: -; CDR3 protein: CASSSGTGVAQPQHF
J gene: TRBJ1-2; V gene: TRBV5-6; clone size: -; CDR3 protein: CASSLAPQGDGYTF
J gene: TRBJ2-6; V gene: TRBV19; clone size: -; CDR3 protein: CASSIWRDSSGANVLTF
J gene: TRBJ1-3; V gene: TRBV6-1; clone size: -; CDR3 protein: CASSEALTGDGNTIYF
J gene: TRBJ2-6; V gene: TRBV5-8; clone size: -; CDR3 protein: CASSLDRGGSGANVLTF
J gene: TRBJ2-7; V gene: TRBV4-3; clone size: -; CDR3 protein: CASSQGTGPSNEQYF
J gene: TRBJ1-2; V gene: TRBV4-3; clone size: -; CDR3 protein: CASSQGGSYGYTF
J gene: TRBJ1-1; V gene: TRBV7-9; clone size: few; CDR3 protein: CASSPTNGVTEAFF
J gene: TRBJ2-3; V gene: TRBV5-1; clone size: -; CDR3 protein: CASSLVVLAGTTDTQYF
J gene: TRBJ2-7; V gene: TRBV2; clone size: -; CDR3 protein: CASARDRPYEQYF
J gene: TRBJ2-5; V gene: TRBV7-2; clone size: -; CDR3 protein: CASSLGLWAETQYF
J gene: TRBJ1-3; V gene: TRBV6-1; clone size: few; CDR3 protein: CASREGRGNTIYF
J gene: TRBJ1-4; V gene: TRBV4-2; clone size: few; CDR3 protein: CASSQGGTGTNEKLFF
J gene: TRBJ2-3; V gene: TRBV7-9; clone size: -; CDR3 protein: CASIRLTGTDTQYF
J gene: TRBJ2-1; V gene: TRBV7-2; clone size: -; CDR3 protein: CASSSTGLASYEQFF
J gene: TRBJ1-2; V gene: TRBV7-3; clone size: few; CDR3 protein: CASSFSGGDGYTF
J gene: TRBJ2-2; V gene: TRBV5-8; clone size: -; CDR3 protein: CASSFRILNTGELFF
J gene: TRBJ1-1; V gene: TRBV7-9; clone size: -; CDR3 protein: CASSFGQGGHTEAFF
J gene: TRBJ2-5; V gene: TRBV7-3; clone size: -; CDR3 protein: CASSLIGASGGQETQYF
J gene: TRBJ2-7; V gene: TRBV6-1; clone size: -; CDR3 protein: CASSPQGVAGEQYF
J gene: TRBJ2-1; V gene: TRBV30; clone size: once; CDR3 protein: CAWSRSGVHRDEQFF
J gene: TRBJ2-5; V gene: TRBV4-1; clone size: -; CDR3 protein: CASSSMQVETQYF
J gene: TRBJ2-7; V gene: TRBV6-5; clone size: -; CDR3 protein: CASSYRAGTSAYEQYF
J gene: TRBJ1-4; V gene: TRBV18; clone size: -; CDR3 protein: CASSPSGAGEKLFF
J gene: TRBJ2-7; V gene: TRBV7-3; clone size: -; CDR3 protein: CASSLTGGSSYEQYF
J gene: TRBJ2-2; V gene: TRBV7-8; clone size: once; CDR3 protein: CASSLGGGRGSGELFF